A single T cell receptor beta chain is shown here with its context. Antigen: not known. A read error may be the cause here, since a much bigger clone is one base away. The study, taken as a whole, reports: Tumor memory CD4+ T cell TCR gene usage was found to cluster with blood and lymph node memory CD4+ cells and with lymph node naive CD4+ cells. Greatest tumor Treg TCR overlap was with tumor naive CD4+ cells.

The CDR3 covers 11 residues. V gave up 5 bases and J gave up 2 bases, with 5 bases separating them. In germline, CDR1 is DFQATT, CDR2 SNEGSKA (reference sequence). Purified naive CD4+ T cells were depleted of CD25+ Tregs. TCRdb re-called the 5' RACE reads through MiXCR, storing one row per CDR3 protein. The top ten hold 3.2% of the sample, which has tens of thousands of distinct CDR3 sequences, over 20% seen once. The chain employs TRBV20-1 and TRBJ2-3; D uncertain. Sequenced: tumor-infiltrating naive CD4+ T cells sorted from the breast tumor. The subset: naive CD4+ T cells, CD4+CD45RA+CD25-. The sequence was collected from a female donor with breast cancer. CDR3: CSAEDTDTQYF. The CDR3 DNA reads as TGCAGTGCTGAGGACACAGATACGCAGTATTTT.